This TCR beta chain was obtained from a study of blood T cell repertoires in COVID-19 (dated by TCRdb to 2018 to 2021). General notes on the study: Samples from collaborators originated in the United States, Italy and Spain and spanned both the acute and convalescent phases of COVID-19. Deeply sampled blood TCRbeta repertoires from subjects exposed to, actively infected with, or recovered from COVID-19 were included in the dataset. The material from the prospective study consisted of cDNA or gDNA derived from T cells, B-cell-depleted T cells, or PBMCs. Nearly every sample came with metadata listing a de-identified subject ID, COVID-19 status, age in years and sex. Samples were obtained from the ongoing ImmuneRACE study (first 160 participants) and from 1,254 subjects provided by 6 global collaborators. The repertoires were released in a freely available public database meant as a resource for research on the immune response to SARS-CoV-2. Where available, HLA class I and class II types were taken from metadata supplied by the sample provider and were not determined by assay-based typing. Study-wide conclusions, independent of this receptor: Clinical and demographic metadata were provided uncurated, with the amount varying by source and participant.

The immunoSEQ Assay, a bias-controlled multiplex PCR, was used to amplify TCRbeta CDR3 regions from genomic DNA. Concerning the study's data processing: Nucleated cell counts per sample were estimated from amplification of reference gene primers within the assay. To quantify the absolute abundance of each unique TCRbeta CDR3 rearrangement, sequence reads were collapsed and filtered. For each sample, productive Simpson clonality was calculated by taking the square root of Simpson's diversity index across productive rearrangements. Here the immuneACCESS table is served through TCRdb, limited to in-frame sequences with V and J called. Missing clones are a known gap in these copies; in checked studies unresolved V genes cover under half, and the rest lacks a known reason. V and J calls and clone size follow that table, whereas D and trimming were derived from the DNA. For this sample the table gives just under 350,000 clones, of which around nine tenths were detected only once. Roughly 3.3% of the sample comes from the top ten.

Another Seattle source contributed samples from volunteer blood donors who had recovered from COVID-19. Each collaborating institution followed its own protocols to collect whole blood in K2EDTA tubes. Collaborator samples were shipped for TCRbeta analysis as frozen whole blood, isolated PBMCs, or DNA extracted from either sample type. Regarding this clone: Its antigen is currently not known. Qualities for individual bases were not recorded, and no much larger clone is one base off.

V is clipped by 2 bases and J by 6 bases, and the sequence between their germline boundaries is 10 bases long. Based on the germline V gene, the CDR1 and CDR2 sequences are ENHRY and SYGVKD. Including the terminal cysteine and phenylalanine, the CDR3 comprises 13 residues. Only the CDR3 DNA stays, 39 bases, in frame from base 1. In this chain, TRBV10-3 is recombined with TRBJ1-2, with no reliable assignment of the D segment. The specimen sequenced was peripheral blood. The TCR comes from a woman younger than 35 who had recovered from COVID-19. The encoded CDR3 is CAISEPGWDGYTF. The bases are TGTGCCATCAGTGAGCCGGGGTGGGATGGCTACACCTTC.